These T cell receptor beta chains were read from a single sample in a study of T cell responses to AZD1222 COVID-19 vaccine. Produced via immunoSEQ multiplex PCR; TCRdb's table is partial and in-frame only. This table holds 100,000 to 150,000 clones, around 90% found once. The sample was peripheral blood, taken on day 0 of MenACWY control vaccination. These receptors were taken from an adult in good health. Both conserved end residues are part of each CDR3. The D gene is left open where the match is weak. Rows may omit the clone size; those that give it use once, few, many or a size class.

TRBD1	TRBJ1-4	TRBV6-4	NA	CASIRDRDPPTNEKLFF	TGTGCCAGCATTAGAGACAGGGACCCCCCAACTAATGAAAAACTGTTTTTT
NA	TRBJ1-3	TRBV30	NA	CAWSVGGTIYF	TGTGCCTGGAGTGTAGGTGGAACCATATATTTT
NA	TRBJ2-5	TRBV21-1	NA	CASPIRGEETQYF	TGTGCCAGCCCAATTCGGGGGGAGGAGACCCAGTACTTC
TRBD1	TRBJ1-5	TRBV28	NA	CASLPRDRGHLGFNQPQHF	TGTGCCAGCCTCCCCCGGGACAGGGGGCATCTGGGATTCAATCAGCCCCAGCATTTT
NA	TRBJ2-1	TRBV19	NA	CASSMPARVNEQFF	TGTGCCAGTAGTATGCCTGCCAGGGTTAACGAGCAGTTCTTC
TRBD2	TRBJ2-1	TRBV9	NA	CASSAPSGSPYNEQFF	TGTGCCAGCAGCGCACCTAGCGGGAGTCCCTACAATGAGCAGTTCTTC
NA	TRBJ1-2	TRBV28	NA	CASRFGRRRERGYTF	TGTGCCAGCAGGTTCGGGAGGCGCAGGGAACGTGGCTACACCTTC
NA	TRBJ2-7	TRBV5-1	NA	CASSLGTYEQYF	TGCGCCAGCAGCTTGGGTACCTACGAGCAGTACTTC
TRBD1	TRBJ2-6	TRBV5-1	NA	CASRGGQGTGANVLTF	TGCGCCAGCAGAGGGGGCCAGGGGACTGGGGCCAACGTCCTGACTTTC
TRBD1	TRBJ1-1	TRBV19	NA	CASSIRDRSLPNTEAFF	TGTGCCAGTAGTATTCGGGACAGGAGTCTACCGAACACTGAAGCTTTCTTT
TRBD1	TRBJ1-1	TRBV27	few	CASTPRGTGGTEAFF	TGTGCCAGCACTCCTCGGGGGACAGGGGGCACTGAAGCTTTCTTT
NA	TRBJ1-4	TRBV18	NA	CASSPRDGENEKLFF	TGTGCCAGCTCACCAAGGGACGGAGAGAATGAAAAACTGTTTTTT
TRBD2	TRBJ2-7	TRBV5-1	NA	CASSRTSGSNYEQYF	TGCGCCAGCAGCCGGACTAGCGGGAGTAATTACGAGCAGTACTTC
NA	TRBJ1-2	TRBV3-1/TRBV3-2	NA	CASSPTDRYYGYTF	TGTGCCAGCAGCCCCACTGATCGGTACTATGGCTACACCTTC
NA	TRBJ2-3	TRBV6-5	NA	CASRQQGASTDTQYF	TGTGCCAGCAGGCAACAGGGCGCTAGCACAGATACGCAGTATTTT
NA	TRBJ1-4	TRBV19	once	CASSLLPANEKLFF	TGTGCCAGTAGTCTTCTGCCCGCTAATGAAAAACTGTTTTTT
NA	TRBJ2-1	TRBV9	NA	CASSSVGVPPYNEQFF	TGTGCCAGCAGCTCGGTGGGAGTCCCCCCCTACAATGAGCAGTTCTTC
NA	TRBJ1-2	TRBV18	once	CASSLGQENYGYTF	TGTGCCAGCTCCCTCGGCCAGGAAAACTATGGCTACACCTTC
NA	TRBJ2-7	TRBV20-1	NA	CSASGQAQGEQYF	TGCAGTGCTAGTGGTCAGGCTCAGGGCGAGCAGTACTTC
NA	TRBJ1-2	TRBV7-9	NA	CASSARTDNYGYTF	TGTGCCAGCAGCGCCCGGACGGACAACTATGGCTACACCTTC
NA	TRBJ2-3	TRBV6-5	NA	CASSRPGAGTDTQYF	TGTGCCAGCAGTCGACCCGGAGCAGGCACAGATACGCAGTATTTT
NA	TRBJ2-7	TRBV21-1	NA	CASSKFAGTDEQYF	TGTGCCAGCAGCAAATTCGCGGGGACCGACGAGCAGTACTTC
NA	TRBJ1-5	TRBV28	NA	CASRDGSYQPQHF	TGTGCCAGCAGGGACGGCAGTTATCAGCCCCAGCATTTT
NA	TRBJ1-1	TRBV30	NA	CAWTVMNTEAFF	TGTGCCTGGACAGTAATGAACACTGAAGCTTTCTTT
TRBD1	TRBJ2-7	TRBV28	NA	CASSQDRGHLDMSLNEQYF	TGTGCCAGCAGCCAGGACAGGGGGCATTTGGACATGAGTTTGAACGAGCAGTACTTC
TRBD1	TRBJ1-2	TRBV7-9	NA	CASSQGQGIYGYTF	TGTGCCAGCAGCCAAGGACAGGGCATATATGGCTACACCTTC
NA	TRBJ1-1	TRBV19	NA	CASSVRGSPEAFF	TGTGCCAGTAGTGTCAGGGGATCCCCTGAAGCTTTCTTT
TRBD1	TRBJ2-7	TRBV11-2	NA	CASSSYVSGQPYEQYF	TGTGCCAGCAGCTCTTACGTATCGGGACAGCCCTACGAGCAGTACTTC
NA	TRBJ1-3	TRBV9	NA	CASSVAGGGNTIYF	TGTGCCAGCAGCGTGGCCGGGGGCGGAAACACCATATATTTT
NA	TRBJ1-4	TRBV4-1	NA	CASSPPGHLGEKLFF	TGCGCCAGCAGTCCACCGGGACACCTAGGTGAAAAACTGTTTTTT
TRBD2	TRBJ2-4	TRBV5-1	NA	CASSALAGGLNIQYF	TGCGCCAGCAGCGCACTAGCGGGAGGACTAAACATTCAGTACTTC
NA	TRBJ2-1	TRBV7-2	NA	CASSFGGLGEQFF	TGTGCCAGCAGCTTCGGTGGTCTCGGTGAGCAGTTCTTC
NA	TRBJ2-7	TRBV7-3	NA	CASSLTPYPSAEQYF	TGTGCCAGCAGCTTAACCCCCTACCCTAGCGCCGAGCAGTACTTC
NA	TRBJ1-5	TRBV28	NA	CASSPINQPQHF	TGTGCCAGCAGTCCGATCAATCAGCCCCAGCATTTT
NA	TRBJ2-6	TRBV11-2	NA	CASSPNTGTTNVLTF	TGTGCCAGCAGCCCTAATACCGGGACCACCAACGTCCTGACTTTC
TRBD2	TRBJ2-1	TRBV6-1	NA	CASSERLAGSYNEQFF	TGTGCCAGCAGTGAAAGGCTAGCGGGTTCCTACAATGAGCAGTTCTTC
NA	TRBJ1-1	TRBV5-1	NA	CASSLVQGETEAFF	TGCGCCAGCAGCTTGGTACAGGGAGAAACTGAAGCTTTCTTT
NA	TRBJ1-1	TRBV4-1	NA	CASSQPRGVFRDPNTEAFF	TGCGCCAGCAGCCAACCTCGAGGGGTATTCAGGGACCCGAACACTGAAGCTTTCTTT
TRBD2	TRBJ2-3	TRBV4-2	NA	CASSQEGLAGQDTQYF	TGTGCCAGCAGCCAAGAAGGACTAGCGGGACAGGATACGCAGTATTTT
TRBD1	TRBJ1-4	TRBV19	NA	CASSTTGRSEKLFF	TGTGCCAGTAGTACGACAGGGCGGAGTGAAAAACTGTTTTTT
NA	TRBJ2-7	TRBV5-6	NA	CASSLIQEGKKSLYF	TGTGCCAGCAGTTTGATACAGGAAGGGAAGAAGTCGTTGTACTTC